This T cell receptor beta chain comes out of a study of Ad26.COV2.S vaccination and SARS-CoV-2 variants. The treatment here: roughly 19 received Ad26.COV2.S at low or high dose, single or two shots; about five received placebo; per-sample allocation not given. Samples were taken on day 63 after the first vaccine or placebo injection. In Boston, the donor was an adult between 18-55 years of age. Ad26 vector vaccine expressed Wuhan-strain SARS-CoV-2 spike. Overall study findings and caveats: Non-spike TCR breadth showed similarity between vaccine and placebo recipients. Substantial response breadth was reportedly seen for spike-specific CD8+ and CD4+ T cells after vaccination.

Worth noting for this clone: What it binds is not known.

Between the trimmed V and J ends, which lost 2 bases and 2 bases, there was a span of 10 bases. Germline values: CDR1 MDHEN, CDR2 SYDVKM. This CDR3 is built from 15 residues. The data were produced by immunoSEQ multiplex PCR, yet TCRdb's version contains in-frame clones alone and is incomplete. Among 400,000 or so clones listed, about 88% were seen once. This TCR derives from a person between 18 and 65 years old who received the Ad26.COV2.S COVID-19 vaccine or a placebo. Source: peripheral blood, taken in a trial of Ad26.COV2.S vaccine versus placebo. The chain links TRBV28 to TRBJ1-5; D is perhaps TRBD1 (5 bases). The CDR3 sequence: CASSLMGGGNQPQHF. The DNA for the CDR3 is TGTGCCAGCAGTTTAATGGGGGGGGGCAATCAGCCCCAGCATTTT. Full variable domain (remainder filled in from reference TRBV28 and TRBJ1-5): DVKVTQSSRYLVKRTGEKVFLECVQDMDHENMFWYRQDPGLGLRLIYFSYDVKMKEKGDIPEGYSVSREKKERFSLILESASTNQTSMYLCASSLMGGGNQPQHFGDGTRLSIL.